The sequence of this T cell receptor beta chain was determined in a study of T cells after yellow fever vaccination. In the study overall: Fractions with few cells were prepared using SMART-Seq v4 Ultra Low Input.

The 5'RACE template-switching step produced TCR cDNA and added a universal primer site and UMIs. Using its own MiXCR run on the 5' RACE reads, TCRdb lists one record per CDR3 protein. The sample shows around 590,000 distinct CDR3 sequences, about 12% of them seen only once. This CDR3 has 14 amino acids. CDR1 is MNHEY, CDR2 SMNVEV, per germline (reference sequence). The V gene end was trimmed by 6 bases and the J gene end by 1 base; junction bases not matched to a gene: 5. Broader study findings: The presence of abundant clonotypes contaminating from the bulk population was possible in FACS-sorted repertoires. Subsequent to the booster, the majority of primary-vaccination clones reappeared (approximately 95% CD4, 88% CD8).

Regarding this clonotype: Its antigen is as yet unknown.

The TCR was taken from a man aged 30-40 years who received the YFV17D yellow fever vaccine. The specimen comprised PBMCs, sampled on the day of the yellow fever booster vaccination. J is TRBJ1-1 and V is TRBV27; 7 positions agree with TRBD1. This chain's CDR3 is CASRPGTANTEAFF. For the CDR3, the DNA is TGTGCCAGCAGACCCGGGACAGCGAACACTGAAGCTTTCTTT.